The 18 T cell receptor beta chains below come from one sample, sequenced in a study of cytomegalovirus exposure and HLA in healthy donors (TCRdb year 2017). Libraries were constructed by the immunoSEQ multiplex PCR assay. Imported from immuneACCESS, the table was reduced by TCRdb to in-frame sequences with V and J called. These copies leave out some clones; in studies compared against another copy, an unresolved V gene accounts for under half, and the cause of the remainder is not known. The sample table contains about 250,000 clones; only one count was recorded for 87% of them. The top ten hold 12% of the sample. What was sequenced was PBMCs. Every receptor here comes from a man aged 18 to 30 in good health and CMV-seropositive.

The chain employs TRBV25-1 and TRBJ1-2, with D perhaps TRBD1 (6 bases). The CDR3 extends over 12 amino acids. Trimming took 8 bases from V and 2 from J, leaving 9 bases between them. Germline CDR1 is MGHDK and CDR2 is SYGVNS. CDR3 loop: CASARGNYGYTF. CDR3 coding DNA: TGTGCCAGCGCCAGGGGAAACTATGGCTACACCTTC.

The chain carries TRBV29-1 and TRBJ2-1; 7 nucleotides line up with TRBD1. After removal of 1 base from V and 8 bases from J, the junction contained 11 bases not matched to a gene. The germline CDR1 and CDR2 sequences are SQVTM and ANQGSEA. This CDR3 contains 15 residues. The CDR3 is CSVEGMTGKNHEQFF. CDR3 nucleotides: TGCAGCGTTGAAGGCATGACAGGGAAAAACCATGAGCAGTTCTTC.

The genes are TRBV5-4 and TRBJ2-7; D possibly uses TRBD1 or TRBD2 (5 bases each). Germline CDR1 and CDR2: SGHNT and YYREEE (reference sequence). Trimming removed 0 bases at V and 4 bases at J, with 5 bases between. The CDR3 extends over 12 amino acids. CDR3 in DNA: TGTGCCAGCAGCTTGGGGGGGTACGAGCAGTACTTC. Translated, it gives CASSLGGYEQYF. The full variable domain, with the rest looked up from reference TRBV5-4 and TRBJ2-7, is ETGVTQSPTHLIKTRGQQVTLRCSSQSGHNTVSWYQQALGQGPQFIFQYYREEENGRGNFPPRFSGLQFPNYSSELNVNALELDDSALYLCASSLGGYEQYFGPGTRLTVT.

The chain is built from TRBV2 and TRBJ2-7; 12 bases agree with TRBD2. Germline lookup yields CDR1 SNHLY and CDR2 FYNNEI. Trimming took 4 bases from V and 7 from J; bases not matched to a gene: 8. The CDR3 contains 15 residues. CDR3 residues: CASSARLAGVGEQYF. The DNA for the CDR3 is TGTGCCAGCAGTGCTAGACTAGCGGGAGTGGGAGAGCAGTACTTC. The full variable domain, rest sourced from reference TRBV2 and TRBJ2-7, is EPEVTQTPSHQVTQMGQEVILRCVPISNHLYFYWYRQILGQKVEFLVSFYNNEISEKSEIFDDQFSVERPDGSNFTLKIRSTKLEDSAMYFCASSARLAGVGEQYFGPGTRLTVT.

V and J are TRBV5-4 and TRBJ1-2; possible D gene TRBD1, 5 bases. The CDR3 is 15 residues long. CDR1 SGHNT and CDR2 YYREEE come from the germline V gene (reference sequence). The V end was cut by 2 bases, the J end by 8 bases, with 19 bases between. The CDR3 protein is CASSLVKGAFLGYTF. CDR3 sequence (DNA): TGTGCCAGCAGCTTAGTCAAAGGGGCCTTTCTGGGCTACACCTTC. Together with reference TRBV5-4 and TRBJ1-2, the CDR3 gives the full variable domain: ETGVTQSPTHLIKTRGQQVTLRCSSQSGHNTVSWYQQALGQGPQFIFQYYREEENGRGNFPPRFSGLQFPNYSSELNVNALELDDSALYLCASSLVKGAFLGYTFGSGTRLTVV.

The chain employs TRBV2 and TRBJ1-1; D not resolved. Germline CDR1 reads SNHLY; CDR2 reads FYNNEI. V gave up 1 base and J gave up 14 bases, with 8 bases separating them. The CDR3 is 10 residues long. In nucleotides, the CDR3 is TGTGCCAGCAGTGAAGGGCATGCCTTCTTT. As protein: CASSEGHAFF.

The V call is TRBV14, the J call TRBJ2-1; unclear D gene. V was cut by 0 bases and J by 2 bases, with 8 bases left in between. Germline V gene lookup returns CDR1 SGHDN and CDR2 FVKESK. The CDR3 spans 15 residues. This chain's CDR3 is CASSQDIGTYNEQFF. In DNA, the CDR3 is TGTGCCAGCAGCCAAGATATTGGGACCTACAATGAGCAGTTCTTC.

The V gene is TRBV6-5, the J gene TRBJ2-3, with 8 bases lining up with TRBD2. The CDR3 is 15 amino acids. The V segment lost 7 bases and the J segment 6 bases; nucleotides outside the gene matches: 12. Germline values: CDR1 MNHEY, CDR2 SVGAGI. The CDR3 is CASMRRAGGSDTQYF. Here the CDR3 DNA reads TGTGCCAGCATGAGGAGGGCGGGGGGCAGCGATACGCAGTATTTT.

CDR3 sequence: CASSFWEVSDTQYF. In DNA, the CDR3 is TGCGCCAGCAGCTTCTGGGAGGTTTCAGATACGCAGTATTTT. The chain carries TRBV5-1 and TRBJ2-3, with TRBD2 as a possible D gene (6 bases). The V end lost 2 bases, the J end lost 4 bases, and 11 bases lay between the germline ends. The germline V gene has CDR1 SGHRS and CDR2 YFSETQ. This CDR3 has 14 amino acids.

The chain uses TRBV11-2 and TRBJ2-1, with D maybe TRBD2 (7 bases). Trimming removed 1 base from V and 14 bases from J, with 15 bases in between. CDR3 size: 13 residues. Germline V gives CDR1 SGHAT, CDR2 FQNNGV. The CDR3 DNA follows: TGTGCCAGCAGCTTAGGCACACAGGGAGGGGAGTTCTTC. This sequence encodes CASSLGTQGGEFF.

The CDR3 spells CASSLGAGGIYEQYF. The DNA of the CDR3 is TGTGCCAGCAGCTTGGGTGCGGGCGGCATCTACGAGCAGTACTTC. The chain uses TRBV5-6 and TRBJ2-7; a weak D match, TRBD2 (5 bases). V lost 0 bases, J lost 3 bases, and 13 bases lay in between. Germline V gives CDR1 SGHDT, CDR2 YYEEEE. The CDR3 sequence is 15 residues long.

The gene calls are TRBV6-5 and TRBJ1-2; possibly TRBD1 for D (5 bases). Germline CDR1 reads MNHEY; CDR2 reads SVGAGI. V dropped 4 bases and J dropped 4 bases, with 19 bases sitting between them. The CDR3 is 16 residues long. CDR3 region: CASSSSIGHLGYGYTF. Written as DNA, the CDR3 is TGTGCCAGCAGTTCTTCTATTGGACACCTTGGCTATGGCTACACCTTC.

This clone was picked up many times. The V and J genes are TRBV7-2 and TRBJ1-5; D gene unclear. The germline gives CDR1 SGHTA, CDR2 FQGNSA. Trimming cost V 4 bases and J 3 bases, with 7 bases left between them. The CDR3 consists of 13 residues. Here the CDR3 reads CASSYAHNQPQHF. In DNA form, the CDR3 reads TGTGCCAGCAGCTACGCACACAATCAGCCCCAGCATTTT.

The chain recombines TRBV5-4 with TRBJ2-1; D unresolved. CDR1 is SGHNT and CDR2 is YYREEE in the germline V gene (reference sequence). The ends were cut back, 4 bases at V and 5 bases at J, with 7 bases in the middle. The CDR3 is 12 residues long. Written as DNA, the CDR3 is TGTGCCAGCAGCCCTCGGAACAATGAGCAGTTCTTC. It translates to CASSPRNNEQFF.

J is TRBJ2-2 and V is TRBV28; no reliable D call. This CDR3 contains 15 residues. The germline CDR1 and CDR2 sequences are MDHEN and SYDVKM. The germline V and J ends were trimmed by 1 base and 1 base, with 7 bases remaining between them. The CDR3 region is CASSLFRLNTGELFF. CDR3 bases: TGTGCCAGCAGTTTATTCCGGCTGAACACCGGGGAGCTGTTTTTT.

The V gene is TRBV5-1, the J gene TRBJ2-7, with no clear D. V lost 0 bases and J 1 base, leaving 5 bases between the germline ends. In germline, CDR1 is SGHRS, CDR2 YFSETQ. This CDR3 comprises 13 residues. The DNA of the CDR3 is TGCGCCAGCAGCTTGGGGTTTTCCTACGAGCAGTACTTC. It yields the protein CASSLGFSYEQYF.

The CDR3 spells CAISGRDRGLNTEAFF. The CDR3, as DNA: TGTGCCATCAGTGGCCGGGACAGGGGCTTGAACACTGAAGCTTTCTTT. The chain couples TRBV10-3 to TRBJ1-1; 10 bases line up with TRBD1. J gave up 0 bases and V 4 bases, and 5 bases lay outside the gene matches. CDR3 length: 16 amino acids. Germline V lookup: CDR1 ENHRY, CDR2 SYGVKD.

In its sample, this clone was seen many times. This chain links TRBV7-9 with TRBJ2-7, with D perhaps given as TRBD1 or TRBD2 (6 bases each). Germline-derived CDR1 and CDR2 are SEHNR and FQNEAQ (reference sequence). V was pared by 6 bases and J by 0 bases, with 15 bases between. The CDR3 runs to 15 residues. The CDR3 DNA reads as TGTGCCAGCAGAAAGGGGGGTTCGAGCTCCTACGAGCAGTACTTC. Protein: CASRKGGSSSYEQYF.